This T cell receptor (beta chain) was profiled in a study of CD8+ T cells in alopecia areata. Sequencing used cDNA as its template, made by extracting RNA and reverse transcribing it. TCRdb's table, derived via immunoSEQ multiplex PCR, lists solely in-frame clones and lacks some. Of 120,000 or so clones in the sample, around 50% were seen once. Findings and caveats of the study: When scalp samples are sequenced, resident alphabeta T cells of normal skin are also captured.

Researchers gathered lesional scalp punch biopsies and peripheral blood from patients with alopecia areata. There are 10 residues in the CDR3. With 4 bases removed from V and 2 bases from J, the gap between germline ends came to 2 bases. Germline V CDR1 and CDR2: DFQATT, SNEGSKA (reference sequence). Comments on this clone: The antigen remains unidentified.

The sequencing sample was made of NKG2D-low CD8+ T cells sorted from blood. This TCR derives from a human donor with alopecia areata. This rearrangement joins TRBV20-1 to TRBJ2-5; D is unresolved. CDR3 loop: CSATQETQYF. For the CDR3, the DNA is TGCAGTGCTACTCAAGAGACCCAGTACTTC.